Listed here are 23 T cell receptor beta chains from one sample, sequenced in a study of blood T cell repertoires in COVID-19. This table comes from immunoSEQ multiplex PCR, and its TCRdb copy is limited to in-frame clones, with some not included. The sample lists 400,000 to 500,000 clones; about 88% were seen once. The material sequenced was PBMCs or T cells enriched from blood (not recorded which). Receptor source: a woman aged 18-29 years who had been exposed to COVID-19.

Only a few counts were recorded for this clone. The chain combines TRBV30 with TRBJ2-1, with D unresolved. This CDR3 has 12 amino acids. Between the trimmed V and J ends, which lost 0 bases and 6 bases, there was a span of 6 bases. Germline-derived CDR1 and CDR2 are GTSNPN and SVGIG (reference sequence). The CDR3 is CAWSVMANEQFF. CDR3 DNA sequence: TGTGCCTGGAGTGTAATGGCCAATGAGCAGTTCTTC.

The genes are TRBV4-1 and TRBJ2-3; possibly TRBD2 for D (5 bases). This CDR3 contains 14 residues. V gave up 1 base and J gave up 4 bases, with 9 bases separating them. Germline CDR1 reads MGHRA; CDR2 reads YSYEKL. The CDR3 loop is CASSQVPAADTQYF. The CDR3, as DNA: TGCGCCAGCAGCCAAGTACCAGCGGCAGATACGCAGTATTTT.

This chain uses TRBV11-1 with TRBJ2-7; 8 bases align to TRBD2. This CDR3 has 14 amino acids. J gave up 3 bases and V 3 bases, and 4 bases lay outside the gene matches. CDR1 is SGHAT, CDR2 FQDESV, per germline (reference sequence). DNA for the CDR3: TGTGCCAGCAGCTTCGGGGGGGAGATCTACGAGCAGTACTTC. The encoded protein is CASSFGGEIYEQYF.

The rearrangement links TRBV28 to TRBJ1-1; D gene ambiguous. Germline values: CDR1 MDHEN, CDR2 SYDVKM. The length of the CDR3 is 17 residues. V was shortened by 4 bases and J by 2 bases, with 20 bases between the two germline ends. The CDR3 sequence is CASSSFGLRASNTEAFF. The CDR3 DNA reads as TGTGCCAGCAGTTCCTTTGGACTGAGAGCATCAAACACTGAAGCTTTCTTT.

The chain couples TRBV9 to TRBJ2-3; 7 positions agree with TRBD2. This CDR3 has 15 residues. CDR1 is SGDLS and CDR2 is YYNGEE in the germline V gene. After removal of 2 bases from V and 0 bases from J, the junction contained 3 bases not matched to a gene. The CDR3 bases are TGTGCCAGCAGCGTGCGGGGGTTCAGCACAGATACGCAGTATTTT. It is translated as CASSVRGFSTDTQYF.

The chain combines TRBV4-1 with TRBJ1-4, with 7 bases that match TRBD1. From germline, CDR1 is MGHRA and CDR2 YSYEKL. V shed 4 bases and J 8 bases; nucleotides not matched to a gene: 4. This CDR3 comprises 13 residues. The CDR3 region is CASSLTRGEKLFF. The DNA of the CDR3 is TGCGCCAGCAGCCTTACCAGGGGGGAAAAACTGTTTTTT.

This clone was picked up one time. The chain couples TRBV21-1 to TRBJ2-7; the table's D call, TRBD1, has no DNA check behind it. TRBV21-1 is a recognized pseudogene. The CDR3 covers 16 residues. The CDR3 loop is CASSKKEGGNSYEQYF. The CDR3 nucleotides are TGTGCCAGCAGCAAAAAGGAAGGGGGCAATTCTTACGAGCAGTACTTC.

This clone was detected only a few times. This sequence joins TRBV6-1 and TRBJ1-1, with TRBD1 matching 8 bases. V shed 2 bases and J 3 bases; nucleotides not matched to a gene: 5. This CDR3 contains 15 residues. In germline, CDR1 is MNHNS, CDR2 SASEGT. The CDR3 sequence: CASSEWVTGDTEAFF. CDR3 in DNA: TGTGCCAGCAGTGAATGGGTGACAGGGGACACTGAAGCTTTCTTT.

The chain employs TRBV19 and TRBJ1-5, with a weak D call TRBD1 (6 bases). The CDR3 totals 14 residues. Trimming took off 4 bases at V and 6 bases at J, with 13 bases between the two ends. Germline V lookup: CDR1 LNHDA, CDR2 SQIVND (reference sequence). The CDR3 DNA sequence: TGTGCCAGTAGTACGGGACACCCGGGTCAGCCCCAGCATTTT. It codes for CASSTGHPGQPQHF. Filled out from reference TRBV19 and TRBJ1-5, the complete variable domain reads DGGITQSPKYLFRKEGQNVTLSCEQNLNHDAMYWYRQDPGQGLRLIYYSQIVNDFQKGDIAEGYSVSREKKESFPLTVTSAQKNPTAFYLCASSTGHPGQPQHFGDGTRLSIL.

This chain uses TRBV10-3 with TRBJ2-7; a weak D match, TRBD1 (5 bases). The CDR3 contains 15 residues. Looked up from germline, CDR1 is ENHRY and CDR2 is SYGVKD. V shed 6 bases and J shed 0 bases, with 15 bases lying between them. The CDR3 coding sequence is TGTGCCATCAGGCCCGGACAATTGAGCTCCTACGAGCAGTACTTC. This codes for CAIRPGQLSSYEQYF.

The chain employs TRBV11-2 and TRBJ1-2; TRBD1 aligns across 8 bases. CDR1 is SGHAT and CDR2 is FQNNGV in the germline V gene. The CDR3 runs 13 residues. After removal of 4 bases from V and 4 bases from J, the junction contained 2 bases not matched to a gene. The CDR3 nucleotides are TGTGCCAGCAGCTCGACAGGGGCCTATGGCTACACCTTC. Its translation: CASSSTGAYGYTF.

In nucleotides, the CDR3 is TGTGCCAGCAGCCAAGCGGGGGGACAGGGGGTCGAGCAGTACTTC. Its protein is CASSQAGGQGVEQYF. This chain connects TRBV3-1 (or the pseudogene TRBV3-2) to TRBJ2-7, with 11 positions matching TRBD1. The CDR3 sequence is 15 residues long. Germline-derived CDR1 and CDR2 are LGHDT and YNNKEL (reference sequence). V lost 1 base to trimming and J lost 6 bases; unmatched junction nucleotides: 5.

Turning to this clone: At one boundary the junction diverges from the germline segment, which might be a read error. The rearrangement uses TRBV2 and TRBJ2-7, with D maybe TRBD2 (5 bases). The CDR3 totals 14 residues. The germline V gene encodes CDR1 SNHLY and CDR2 FYNNEI. CDR3 DNA sequence: TGTGTCAGCAGTGAACCTAGTTTACGGGGCGAGCAGTACTTC. This encodes CVSSEPSLRGEQYF.

The chain carries TRBV13 and TRBJ2-2; D gene uncertain. The CDR3 is made up of 13 amino acids. Between the trimmed V and J ends, which lost 4 bases and 6 bases, there was a span of 9 bases. Germline CDR1 is PRHDT and CDR2 is FYEKMQ (reference sequence). CDR3 residues: CASSSAGAGELFF. The CDR3 bases are TGTGCCAGCAGCTCCGCAGGCGCCGGGGAGCTGTTTTTT.

This clone appeared a single time. V gene TRBV28 combines with J gene TRBJ1-5; D may be TRBD1 (5 bases). V lost 6 bases and J 7 bases, leaving 22 bases between the germline ends. CDR1 is MDHEN and CDR2 is SYDVKM in the germline V gene. The CDR3 is made up of 16 amino acids. The CDR3 bases are TGTGCCAGCAGCCCCGCCCTCAGCGTTCAGGGACAGCCCCAGCATTTT. Residues: CASSPALSVQGQPQHF. Drawing the rest from reference TRBV28 and TRBJ1-5, the complete variable domain is DVKVTQSSRYLVKRTGEKVFLECVQDMDHENMFWYRQDPGLGLRLIYFSYDVKMKEKGDIPEGYSVSREKKERFSLILESASTNQTSMYLCASSPALSVQGQPQHFGDGTRLSIL.

The J gene is TRBJ2-1, the V gene TRBV5-1, with 10 bases identical to TRBD1. J was trimmed by 10 bases and V by 0 bases; bases with no gene match: 7. The CDR3 runs 15 residues. CDR1 is SGHRS and CDR2 is YFSETQ in the germline V gene. CDR3 loop: CASSLVRQGAGEQFF. The CDR3 bases are TGCGCCAGCAGCTTGGTTCGACAGGGGGCAGGAGAGCAGTTCTTC. The variable domain in full, with the rest retrieved from reference TRBV5-1 and TRBJ2-1, is KAGVTQTPRYLIKTRGQQVTLSCSPISGHRSVSWYQQTPGQGLQFLFEYFSETQRNKGNFPGRFSGRQFSNSRSEMNVSTLELGDSALYLCASSLVRQGAGEQFFGPGTRLTVL.

The chain is built from TRBV6-1 and TRBJ1-4; 10 nucleotides match TRBD1. Germline V lookup: CDR1 MNHNS, CDR2 SASEGT. The CDR3 loop spans 16 amino acids. J lost 5 bases, V lost 2 bases, and 5 bases had no gene match. The CDR3 coding sequence is TGTGCCAGCAGTGAACTTAGGACAGGGGGAAATGAAAAACTGTTTTTT. Its translation: CASSELRTGGNEKLFF.

The chain uses TRBV29-1 and TRBJ2-2; the D is unclear. Trimming cost V 5 bases and J 3 bases, with 4 bases left between them. The CDR3 spans 11 residues. Per germline, CDR1 SQVTM and CDR2 ANQGSEA. The CDR3: CSVSYTGELFF. For the CDR3, the DNA is TGCAGCGTTTCGTACACCGGGGAGCTGTTTTTT.

V and J are TRBV19 and TRBJ1-6, with TRBD1 matching 8 bases. V lost 3 bases, J lost 6 bases, and 10 bases stayed unmatched. CDR3 length equals 17 residues. Germline V lookup: CDR1 LNHDA, CDR2 SQIVND (reference sequence). CDR3 sequence (DNA): TGTGCCAGTAGTATCTTTCCGGGACAGGCGATTAATTCACCCCTCCACTTT. Encoded protein: CASSIFPGQAINSPLHF.

This clone was counted between two and nine times. This chain connects TRBV28 to TRBJ1-5, with TRBD1 as a possible D gene (5 bases). V was cut by 7 bases and J by 3 bases, with 19 bases left in between. The CDR3 runs 16 residues. Germline CDR1 reads MDHEN; CDR2 reads SYDVKM. The CDR3 bases are TGTGCCAGCACCGCGGGGCTTGAATCGTTCAATCAGCCCCAGCATTTT. Translated, it gives CASTAGLESFNQPQHF.

The chain is built from TRBV30 and TRBJ2-7, with 8 positions matching TRBD2. Germline V CDR1 and CDR2: GTSNPN, SVGIG (reference sequence). The length of the CDR3 is 12 residues. Trimming cost V 3 bases and J 7 bases; bases outside gene matches: 5. This chain's CDR3 is CAWRHTSGEQYF. The CDR3 region has the DNA TGTGCCTGGAGACATACTAGCGGTGAGCAGTACTTC.

This sequence joins TRBV11-2 and TRBJ2-2; 10 bases agree with TRBD2. Unmatched junction bases numbered 8, after V lost 1 base and J lost 6 bases. The CDR3 is made up of 17 amino acids. Germline CDR1 reads SGHAT; CDR2 reads FQNNGV. CDR3 amino acids: CASSLVSAGGPAGELFF. The CDR3 DNA is TGTGCCAGCAGCTTAGTATCAGCGGGAGGGCCGGCCGGGGAGCTGTTTTTT. The whole variable domain, remainder taken from reference TRBV11-2 and TRBJ2-2, is EAGVAQSPRYKIIEKRQSVAFWCNPISGHATLYWYQQILGQGPKLLIQFQNNGVVDDSQLPKDRFSAERLKGVDSTLKIQPAKLEDSAVYLCASSLVSAGGPAGELFFGEGSRLTVL.

V and J are TRBV6-1 and TRBJ2-7; 8 positions match TRBD1. V dropped 3 bases and J dropped 5; count of bases not matched to a gene: 6. This CDR3 is 14 amino acids long. Germline V lookup: CDR1 MNHNS, CDR2 SASEGT. The CDR3 bases are TGTGCCAGCAGTGAGGACAGGGTGATGGACGAGCAGTACTTC. This translates into CASSEDRVMDEQYF.